This T cell receptor (beta chain) comes out of a study of beta chain features in type 1 diabetes. This CDR3 has 15 amino acids. The ends lost 5 bases at V and 5 bases at J; junction bases unmatched: 7. The germline CDR1 and CDR2 sequences are MDHEN and SYDVKM. Reverse transcription of all isolated RNA meant that expressed TCRB transcripts were sequenced. Some clones are missing from TCRdb's copy, which holds only in-frame ones; the method was immunoSEQ multiplex PCR. This sample has 150,000 or so clones, with about 8.7% found just once. This sequence was found in a young man in good health. Sequenced material: central memory CD4+ T cells from blood. The V and J genes are TRBV28 and TRBJ1-2; 11 bases align to TRBD1. The CDR3 nucleotides read TGTGCCAGCAGTCGGTCCGGGACAGGGGGATATGGCTACACCTTC. It translates to CASSRSGTGGYGYTF.